Only one count was recorded for the clone carrying this T cell receptor beta chain. During active infection, Seattle patients enrolled and were then monitored through disease. The germline V gene has CDR1 MNHEY and CDR2 SVGAGI. V lost 6 bases, J lost 10 bases, and 4 bases stayed unmatched. CDR3 size: 13 residues. The sample is drawn from a study of blood T cell repertoires in COVID-19. About the study: PBMCs, B-cell-depleted T cells, or T cells provided the cDNA or gDNA that made up the material.

The data were produced by immunoSEQ multiplex PCR, yet TCRdb's version contains in-frame clones alone and is incomplete. The repertoire holds around 370,000 clones, with almost 90% as singletons. The chain has TRBV6-5 and TRBJ2-1; 12 bases are a match to TRBD2. Sequencing input: peripheral blood. This clonotype was obtained from a woman aged 70-85 years with COVID-19, enrolled during active disease. CDR3 amino acids: CASSLAGGDEQFF. CDR3 in DNA: TGTGCCAGCAGCCTAGCGGGGGGGGACGAGCAGTTCTTC.